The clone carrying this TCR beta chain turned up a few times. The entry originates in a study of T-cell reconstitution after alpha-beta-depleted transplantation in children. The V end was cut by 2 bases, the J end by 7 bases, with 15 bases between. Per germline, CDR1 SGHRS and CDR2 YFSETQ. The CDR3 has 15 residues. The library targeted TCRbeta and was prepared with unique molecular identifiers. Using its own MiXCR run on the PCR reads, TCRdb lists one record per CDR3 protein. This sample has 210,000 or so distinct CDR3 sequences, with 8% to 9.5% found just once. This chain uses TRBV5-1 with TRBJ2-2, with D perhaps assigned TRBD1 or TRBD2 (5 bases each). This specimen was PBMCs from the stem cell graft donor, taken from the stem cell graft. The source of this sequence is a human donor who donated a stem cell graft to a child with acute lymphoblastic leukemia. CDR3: CASSFRDPDGGELFF. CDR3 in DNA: TGCGCCAGCAGCTTTAGGGACCCGGACGGCGGGGAGCTGTTTTTT.